The next 20 T cell receptor beta chains were all read from a single sample in a study of CD8 T cells in Susac syndrome. An amount of RNA that ranged from roughly 0.5 to 1 ug was reverse transcribed with random hexamers. TCRdb analysed the immunoSEQ multiplex PCR reads with MiXCR anew, one entry per CDR3 protein. The sample consists of about 300,000 distinct CDR3 sequences, 89% of them appearing once. Sequencing was performed on CD8+ T cells from PBMCs. These receptors were taken from a human donor with multiple sclerosis.

DNA for the CDR3: TGCGCCAGCAGCTTAGGTCCGGGACAGGCAAATCAGCCCCAGCATTTT. Translated: CASSLGPGQANQPQHF. The chain recombines TRBV5-1 with TRBJ1-5; 8 bases fit TRBD1. This CDR3 has 16 residues. The V gene's germline CDR1 is SGHRS and CDR2 YFSETQ. The V and J ends lost 2 bases and 4 bases, in that order; junction bases with no gene match: 8. Full variable domain (outside the CDR3, taken from reference TRBV5-1 and TRBJ1-5): KAGVTQTPRYLIKTRGQQVTLSCSPISGHRSVSWYQQTPGQGLQFLFEYFSETQRNKGNFPGRFSGRQFSNSRSEMNVSTLELGDSALYLCASSLGPGQANQPQHFGDGTRLSIL.

The chain recombines TRBV20-1 with TRBJ1-6, with 7 positions matching TRBD1. With 1 base clipped from V and 10 bases from J, the junction kept 19 bases outside the gene matches. In germline, CDR1 is DFQATT, CDR2 SNEGSKA (reference sequence). The CDR3 sequence is 18 residues long. The CDR3 here is CSARVPSMGRDSDSPLHF. The CDR3 nucleotides are TGCAGTGCTAGAGTCCCTAGTATGGGCAGGGACAGTGACTCACCCCTCCACTTT.

The chain uses TRBV7-8 and TRBJ2-3; 8 bases align to TRBD2. The CDR3 extends over 15 amino acids. Looked up from germline, CDR1 is SGHVS and CDR2 is FQNEAQ. The junction had 4 bases not matched to a gene; V was cut back by 3 bases and J by 2 bases. The CDR3 DNA is TGTGCCAGCAGCTTCGGGGGGGCTACCACAGATACGCAGTATTTT. Its protein product is CASSFGGATTDTQYF.

A word on this clonotype: The junction departs from germline at one end; a sequencing error may be responsible. V gene TRBV2 combines with J gene TRBJ2-2; D is possibly TRBD1 or TRBD2 (5 bases each). This CDR3 comprises 16 residues. CDR1 is SNHLY, CDR2 FYNNEI, per germline. The CDR3 loop is CASSFPRDLNTGELSF. In DNA form, the CDR3 reads TGTGCCAGCAGTTTCCCGAGGGACCTGAACACCGGGGAGCTGTCTTTT.

The rearrangement joins TRBV19 to TRBJ2-1, with 7 positions matching TRBD1. The CDR3 is 14 residues long. The V gene end was trimmed by 6 bases and the J gene end by 10 bases; junction bases not matched to a gene: 12. Germline CDR1 is LNHDA and CDR2 is SQIVND (reference sequence). CDR3 nucleotides: TGTGCCAGTAGAGGGACAGCCCTCTTTCGGGAGCAGTTCTTC. This codes for CASRGTALFREQFF.

The V gene is TRBV6-1, the J gene TRBJ2-5; 9 bases fit TRBD1. This CDR3 has 16 residues. J gave up 5 bases and V 6 bases, and 13 bases lay outside the gene matches. From germline, CDR1 is MNHNS and CDR2 SASEGT. The CDR3 bases are TGTGCCAGCAGCATGTACCCGACAGGGGGTAGCGAGACCCAGTACTTC. As protein: CASSMYPTGGSETQYF.

This chain connects TRBV7-9 to TRBJ1-1; TRBD1 matches 9 bases. V was clipped by 11 bases and J by 1 base; unmatched bases: 5. Germline V gene data show CDR1 as SEHNR and CDR2 as FQNEAQ (reference sequence). This CDR3 region has 13 residues. The CDR3 DNA sequence: TGTGCCGGGACAGGGTCGTCGAACACTGAAGCTTTCTTT. This codes for CAGTGSSNTEAFF. Combining the CDR3 with reference TRBV7-9 and TRBJ1-1 gives the whole variable domain DTGVSQNPRHKITKRGQNVTFRCDPISEHNRLYWYRQTLGQGPEFLTYFQNEAQLEKSRLLSDRFSAERPKGSFSTLEIQRTEQGDSAMYLCAGTGSSNTEAFFGQGTRLTVV.

The chain links TRBV29-1 to TRBJ1-2; D uncertain. V was cut by 7 bases and J by 3 bases, with 9 bases left in between. There are 11 residues in the CDR3. CDR1 is SQVTM and CDR2 is ANQGSEA in the germline V gene. The CDR3 loop is CSADHDYGYTF. CDR3 DNA: TGCAGCGCCGATCACGACTATGGCTACACCTTC.

CDR3 loop: CASSQDLAGGPGDEQFF. DNA for the CDR3: TGCGCCAGCAGCCAAGATTTAGCGGGGGGCCCAGGCGATGAGCAGTTCTTC. The chain couples TRBV4-3 to TRBJ2-1, with 10 bases matching TRBD2. V gave up 0 bases and J gave up 8 bases; unmatched junction bases: 10. Germline values: CDR1 LGHNA, CDR2 YSLEER. The CDR3 sequence is 17 residues long.

V gene TRBV28 combines with J gene TRBJ2-7, with D tentatively TRBD1 (6 bases). Germline CDR1 reads MDHEN; CDR2 reads SYDVKM. Trimming left V 2 bases short and J 5 bases short, with 16 bases between. This CDR3 has 15 amino acids. Here the CDR3 DNA reads TGTGCCAGCAGTTTAATGGCAGGGGTAGAAGACGAGCAGTACTTC. Protein: CASSLMAGVEDEQYF.

This chain joins TRBV27 and TRBJ2-2; D is unresolved. Deletions cut 3 bases from V and 4 bases from J, with 12 bases between. The CDR3 sequence is 15 residues long. CDR1 is MNHEY and CDR2 is SMNVEV in the germline V gene (reference sequence). The CDR3 bases are TGTGCCAGCAGTTTTAATGGGTTTAGCACCGGGGAGCTGTTTTTT. Amino acid sequence: CASSFNGFSTGELFF.

The CDR3 is CASSQGSRAYTF. The CDR3 DNA is TGTGCCAGTAGTCAGGGTAGTAGGGCCTACACCTTC. The chain uses TRBV19 and TRBJ1-2, with a tentative D call TRBD1 (5 bases). Trimming removed 5 bases from V and 10 bases from J, with 14 bases in between. The CDR3 loop spans 12 amino acids. CDR1 is LNHDA and CDR2 is SQIVND in the germline V gene (reference sequence).

V usage is TRBV19 and J usage is TRBJ2-5; D unclear. Germline CDR1 and CDR2: LNHDA and SQIVND (reference sequence). The ends were cut back, 8 bases at V and 1 base at J, with 11 bases in the middle. The CDR3 covers 13 residues. Here the CDR3 reads CASSRHSQETQYF. Here the CDR3 DNA reads TGTGCCAGTTCAAGGCACAGCCAAGAGACCCAGTACTTC.

The CDR3 DNA sequence: TGCAGCGTCCGGGGGGGCCACGAGCAGTACTTC. It is translated as CSVRGGHEQYF. V usage is TRBV29-1 and J usage is TRBJ2-7; 8 bases agree with TRBD2. This CDR3 is 11 amino acids long. Germline V gene sequence: CDR1 SQVTM, CDR2 ANQGSEA. The ends lost 6 bases at V and 5 bases at J; junction bases unmatched: 3.

This clonotype was found once. CDR3 protein: CAWKGGTSYEQYF. CDR3 in DNA: TGTGCCTGGAAGGGGGGGACCTCCTACGAGCAGTACTTC. The genes are TRBV30 and TRBJ2-7, with a tentative D call TRBD2 (7 bases). This CDR3 is built from 13 residues. From germline, CDR1 is GTSNPN and CDR2 SVGIG (reference sequence). V lost 4 bases, J lost 0 bases, and 10 bases lay in between. The entire variable domain, with the rest obtained from reference TRBV30 and TRBJ2-7, is as follows: SQTIHQWPATLVQPVGSPLSLECTVEGTSNPNLYWYRQAAGRGLQLLFYSVGIGQISSEVPQNLSASRPQDRQFILSSKKLLLSDSGFYLCAWKGGTSYEQYFGPGTRLTVT.

CDR3 sequence reads: CASSPGQLAGFYEQYF. CDR3 sequence (DNA): TGCGCCAGCAGCCCAGGTCAACTAGCGGGATTCTACGAGCAGTACTTC. The rearrangement uses TRBV4-3 and TRBJ2-7, with TRBD2 matching 10 bases. Looked up from germline, CDR1 is LGHNA and CDR2 is YSLEER. Trimming at V came to 4 bases and at J to 3 bases, leaving 9 bases not matched to a gene. The CDR3 totals 16 residues.

CDR3 nucleotides: TGTGCCAGCAGTGCAGGGAAGAGCTCTGGGGCCAACGTCCTGACTTTC. This encodes CASSAGKSSGANVLTF. The chain joins TRBV2 to TRBJ2-6, with D tentatively TRBD1 (5 bases). The germline CDR1 and CDR2 sequences are SNHLY and FYNNEI. The V and J ends lost 4 bases and 0 bases respectively, with 10 bases between them. CDR3 length: 16 amino acids.

This rearrangement joins TRBV6-1 to TRBJ2-7, with 10 bases matching TRBD1. Trimming cost V 3 bases and J 2 bases; bases outside gene matches: 4. CDR1 and CDR2 (germline): MNHNS, SASEGT. The CDR3 has 15 amino acids. CDR3 residues: CASSEGGTGAYEQYF. The DNA for the CDR3 is TGTGCCAGCAGTGAGGGCGGGACAGGGGCCTACGAGCAGTACTTC.

The chain recombines TRBV4-1 with TRBJ2-7; D ambiguous. V was pared by 1 base and J by 0 bases, with 7 bases between. The CDR3 contains 14 residues. Germline CDR1 and CDR2: MGHRA and YSYEKL. CDR3 in DNA: TGCGCCAGCAGCCAAGGCAGCCCCTCCTACGAGCAGTACTTC. This sequence encodes CASSQGSPSYEQYF.

The chain links TRBV19 to TRBJ2-1, with TRBD1 matching 10 bases. Trimming took 3 bases from V and 6 from J; bases not matched to a gene: 5. The CDR3 has 15 residues. The germline V gene encodes CDR1 LNHDA and CDR2 SQIVND (reference sequence). CDR3 nucleotides: TGTGCCAGTAGTATCGGGGACAGGGGAAGCAATGAGCAGTTCTTC. As protein: CASSIGDRGSNEQFF.